The clone carrying this T cell receptor beta chain has a count of ten or more. The data belong to a study of regulatory T cells in long-lasting Graves disease. iRepertoire HTBI primers and Arm-PCR of CDR3 regions built TCR beta libraries. MiXCR was run by TCRdb on the multiplex PCR reads, yielding one entry per CDR3 protein. The profile shows over 350,000 distinct CDR3 sequences, approximately 15% of them singletons. The CDR3 is made up of 16 amino acids. The J segment lost 2 bases and the V segment lost 5 bases, leaving 4 bases of the junction unmatched. The time point here: newly diagnosed GD, antithyroid drugs for less than 3 months. Construction of the TCR library relied on RNA isolated from PBMCs. American Thyroid Association guidelines were used to diagnose Graves' disease. The same data also went into a second study, on T cells in Graves' hyperthyroidism and ophthalmopathy. That report adds: Stable Graves' hyperthyroidism meant no ophthalmopathy progression within 18 months. A first-round RT-PCR of the TCR CDR3 used the HTBI primer set.

This sample comprised peripheral blood mononuclear cells (PBMCs), obtained at new diagnosis, from a patient treated with antithyroid drugs. The chain recombines TRBV12-3 or TRBV12-4 with TRBJ2-2; 11 nucleotides align to TRBD2. The receptor was isolated from a middle-aged woman with Graves disease. In DNA form, the CDR3 reads TGTGCCAGCAGTGTACTAGCGGGAGCCAACACCGGGGAGCTGTTTTTT. It encodes CASSVLAGANTGELFF.